This TCR beta chain was captured in a study of circulating tumor DNA in untreated peripheral T-cell lymphoma. Only in-frame clones appear in the TCRdb table, and some are missing; sequencing was by immunoSEQ multiplex PCR. Of thousands of clones listed, about 90% are singletons. Details on this clone: The antigen remains unidentified.

This CDR3 region has 14 residues. Germline values: CDR1 MNHNS, CDR2 SASEGT. Deletions cut 5 bases from V and 3 bases from J, with 13 bases between. Findings and limits, study-wide: Detectable ctDNA after therapy showed a trend toward worse survival. Baseline tissues yielded approximately 82% and baseline serum 65% to 75% tumor-specific clonotype detection.

Sequenced: cell-free DNA from blood serum. V usage is TRBV6-1 and J usage is TRBJ1-1; D remains ambiguous. This receptor was taken from a human donor with peripheral T-cell lymphoma. The CDR3, as DNA: TGTGCCAGCAGTCCCCGGAGTGGGGACACTGAAGCTTTCTTT. Translated: CASSPRSGDTEAFF.